This TCR beta chain was sequenced during a study of blood T cell repertoires in COVID-19. V shed 2 bases and J shed 0 bases, with 16 bases lying between them. This CDR3 contains 17 residues. CDR1 MNHNS and CDR2 SASEGT come from the germline V gene. Here immunoSEQ multiplex PCR was the method, and the copy in TCRdb shows in-frame clones only, minus some. The top ten clones hold more than 15% of a sample with more than 55,000 clones, 80% to 90% of them seen once. Sample: peripheral blood. This receptor was taken from a woman aged 60-75 years with COVID-19, enrolled during active disease. The V gene is TRBV6-1, the J gene TRBJ1-2; D is undetermined. The CDR3 here is CASSEIRRRPTNYGYTF. CDR3 nucleotide sequence: TGTGCCAGCAGTGAAATTCGACGCAGGCCGACTAACTATGGCTACACCTTC.